These 6 T cell receptor beta chains originate from one sample sequenced in a study of T cells in Graves' hyperthyroidism and ophthalmopathy (dated by TCRdb to the late 2010s). Libraries were prepared through multiplex PCR. TCRdb names Illumina HiSeq 2000 as the instrument used. TCR beta CDR3 regions were amplified from RNA transcripts. A first-round RT-PCR of the TCR CDR3 used the HTBI primer set with the Qiagen OneStep RT-PCR kit. TCRdb redid the processing of the public reads, applying fastp at Q25 and MiXCR, and retained in-frame beta chains. When rows share a CDR3 protein, they turn into one entry using the most common DNA and genes. The sample table shows more than 350,000 distinct CDR3 sequences, and approximately 16% are seen once. In total, the top ten clones hold about 20% of the sample. The sequencing sample was made of blood. The receptors shown here come from a woman aged 55-70 years with Graves' ophthalmopathy.

This clonotype was counted ten times or more. The chain joins TRBV9 to TRBJ2-3; a possible D gene is TRBD2 (6 bases). The CDR3 extends over 15 amino acids. Trimming removed 0 bases from V and 2 bases from J, with 10 bases in between. Germline CDR1 SGDLS, CDR2 YYNGEE. The chain's CDR3 is CASSVVGGDTDTQYF. Written as DNA, the CDR3 is TGTGCCAGCAGCGTAGTTGGAGGGGACACAGATACGCAGTATTTT. Full variable domain (rest looked up from reference TRBV9 and TRBJ2-3): DSGVTQTPKHLITATGQRVTLRCSPRSGDLSVYWYQQSLDQGLQFLIQYYNGEERAKGNILERFSAQQFPDLHSELNLSSLELGDSALYFCASSVVGGDTDTQYFGPGTRLTVL.

The sample holds many counts of this clonotype. The rearrangement joins TRBV20-1 to TRBJ2-7; D not resolved. The germline gives CDR1 DFQATT, CDR2 SNEGSKA (reference sequence). The CDR3 extends over 13 amino acids. V was cut by 5 bases and J by 2 bases, with 13 bases left in between. The CDR3 DNA is TGCAGTGCTTATGGGCACCAAGCCTACGAGCAGTACTTC. It codes for CSAYGHQAYEQYF.

The J gene is TRBJ2-5, the V gene TRBV10-1; possibly TRBD1 for D (5 bases). V gave up 6 bases and J gave up 3 bases, with 23 bases separating them. The germline V gene encodes CDR1 WNHNN and CDR2 SYGVQD (reference sequence). This CDR3 is 17 amino acids long. CDR3 bases: TGCGCCAGCAGCAACTTCGTCCGTAGGGGCAGAAAAGAGACCCAGTACTTC. It is translated as CASSNFVRRGRKETQYF.

The sample holds many counts of this clonotype. J is TRBJ1-5 and V is TRBV3-1; D gene ambiguous. CDR1 is LGHDT, CDR2 YNNKEL, per germline (reference sequence). This CDR3 contains 12 residues. V lost 3 bases to trimming and J lost 0 bases, with 0 bases between them. CDR3: CASSHSNQPQHF. CDR3 nucleotide sequence: TGTGCCAGCAGCCATAGCAATCAGCCCCAGCATTTT.

The chain combines TRBV9 with TRBJ2-7, with 12 bases fitting TRBD2. The V and J ends lost 3 bases and 5 bases, in that order; junction bases with no gene match: 6. The CDR3 extends over 15 amino acids. Germline CDR1 reads SGDLS; CDR2 reads YYNGEE. DNA of the CDR3: TGTGCCAGCAGCGCCGACGGGACTAGCGGGCACGAGCAGTACTTC. This translates into CASSADGTSGHEQYF.

In this sample, this clonotype turned up many times. The chain uses TRBV6-1 and TRBJ2-7, with a weak D call TRBD2 (5 bases). This CDR3 has 13 residues. The germline gives CDR1 MNHNS, CDR2 SASEGT. Trimming removed 6 bases from V and 4 bases from J, with 13 bases in between. CDR3 sequence: CASRNSDAYEQYF. CDR3 DNA sequence: TGTGCCAGCAGAAATAGCGACGCGTACGAGCAGTACTTC.